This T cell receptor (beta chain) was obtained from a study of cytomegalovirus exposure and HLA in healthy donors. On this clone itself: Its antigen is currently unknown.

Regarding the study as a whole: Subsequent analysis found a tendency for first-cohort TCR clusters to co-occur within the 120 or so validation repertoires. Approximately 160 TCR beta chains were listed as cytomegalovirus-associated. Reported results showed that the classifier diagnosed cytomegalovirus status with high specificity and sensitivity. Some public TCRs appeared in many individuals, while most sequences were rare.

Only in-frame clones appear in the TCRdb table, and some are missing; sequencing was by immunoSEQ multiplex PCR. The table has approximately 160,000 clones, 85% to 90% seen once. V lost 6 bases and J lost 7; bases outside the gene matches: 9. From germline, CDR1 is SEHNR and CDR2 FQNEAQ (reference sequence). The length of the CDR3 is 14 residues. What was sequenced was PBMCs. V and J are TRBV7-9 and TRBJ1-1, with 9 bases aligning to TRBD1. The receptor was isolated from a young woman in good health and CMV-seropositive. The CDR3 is CASRLLTGGDEAFF. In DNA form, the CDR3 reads TGTGCCAGCAGACTACTCACAGGGGGCGATGAAGCTTTCTTT.